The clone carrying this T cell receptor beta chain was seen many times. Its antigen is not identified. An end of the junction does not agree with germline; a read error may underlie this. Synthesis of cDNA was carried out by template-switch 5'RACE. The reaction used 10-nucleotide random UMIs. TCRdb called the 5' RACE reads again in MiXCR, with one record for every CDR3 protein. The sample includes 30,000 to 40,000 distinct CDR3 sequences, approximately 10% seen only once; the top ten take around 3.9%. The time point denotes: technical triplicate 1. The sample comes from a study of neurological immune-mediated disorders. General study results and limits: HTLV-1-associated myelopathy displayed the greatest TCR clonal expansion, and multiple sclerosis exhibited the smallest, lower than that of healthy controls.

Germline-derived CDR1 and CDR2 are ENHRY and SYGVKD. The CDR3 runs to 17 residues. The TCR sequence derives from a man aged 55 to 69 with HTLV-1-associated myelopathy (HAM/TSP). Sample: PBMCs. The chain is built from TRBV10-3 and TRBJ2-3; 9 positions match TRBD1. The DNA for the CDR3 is TGTGCCATCAGTCCCAGCCCATTGGAATCAGGCGTGACAGGGGGTAGTTTT. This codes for CAISPSPLESGVTGGSF.